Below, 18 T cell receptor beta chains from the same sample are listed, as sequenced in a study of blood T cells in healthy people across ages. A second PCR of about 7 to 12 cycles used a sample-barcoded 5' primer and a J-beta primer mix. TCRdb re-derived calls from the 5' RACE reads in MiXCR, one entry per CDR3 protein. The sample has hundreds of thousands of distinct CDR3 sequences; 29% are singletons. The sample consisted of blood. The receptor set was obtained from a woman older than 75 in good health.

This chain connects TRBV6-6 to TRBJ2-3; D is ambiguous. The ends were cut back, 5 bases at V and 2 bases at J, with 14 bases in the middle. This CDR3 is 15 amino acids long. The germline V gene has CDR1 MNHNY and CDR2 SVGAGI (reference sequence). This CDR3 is CASSAPEENTDTQYF. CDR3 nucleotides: TGTGCCAGCAGTGCGCCTGAGGAGAACACAGATACGCAGTATTTT.

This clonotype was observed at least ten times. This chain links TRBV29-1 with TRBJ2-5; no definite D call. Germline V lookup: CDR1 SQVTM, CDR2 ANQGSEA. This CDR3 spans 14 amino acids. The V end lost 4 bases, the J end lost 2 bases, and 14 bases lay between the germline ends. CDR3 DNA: TGCAGCGTTGCAGCTACTGACGGACAAGAGACCCAGTACTTC. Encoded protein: CSVAATDGQETQYF.

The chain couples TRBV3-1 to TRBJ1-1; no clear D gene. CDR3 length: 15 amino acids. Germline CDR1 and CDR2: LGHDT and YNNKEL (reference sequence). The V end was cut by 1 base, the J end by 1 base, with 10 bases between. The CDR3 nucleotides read TGTGCCAGCAGCCAAGGAGGGTCGGGGAACACTGAAGCTTTCTTT. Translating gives CASSQGGSGNTEAFF.

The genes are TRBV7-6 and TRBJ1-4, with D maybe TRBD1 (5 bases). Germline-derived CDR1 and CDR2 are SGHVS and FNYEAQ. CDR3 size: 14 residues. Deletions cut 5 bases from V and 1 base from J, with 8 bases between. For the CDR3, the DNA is TGTGCCAGCAGCATCAGGGTAACTAATGAAAAACTGTTTTTT. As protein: CASSIRVTNEKLFF.

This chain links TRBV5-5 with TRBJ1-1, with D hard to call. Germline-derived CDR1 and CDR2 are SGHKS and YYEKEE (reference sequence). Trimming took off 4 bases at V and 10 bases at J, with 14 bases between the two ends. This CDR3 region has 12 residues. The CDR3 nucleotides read TGTGCCAGCAGCCCCTATGAGGAAAGAGCTTTCTTT. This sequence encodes CASSPYEERAFF.

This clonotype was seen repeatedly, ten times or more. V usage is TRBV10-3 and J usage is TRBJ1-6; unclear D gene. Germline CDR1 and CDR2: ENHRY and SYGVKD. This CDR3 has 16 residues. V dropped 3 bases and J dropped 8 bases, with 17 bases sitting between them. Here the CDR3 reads CAISERLPGEDSPLHF. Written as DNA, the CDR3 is TGTGCCATCAGTGAACGTCTCCCTGGAGAAGATTCACCCCTCCACTTT.

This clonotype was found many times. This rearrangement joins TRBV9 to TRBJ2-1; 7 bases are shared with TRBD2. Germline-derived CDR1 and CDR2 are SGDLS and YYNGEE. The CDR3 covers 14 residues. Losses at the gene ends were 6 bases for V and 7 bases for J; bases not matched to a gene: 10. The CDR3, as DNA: TGTGCCAGCAACCTAGCGGATCAAGAAAATGAGCAGTTCTTC. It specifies CASNLADQENEQFF.

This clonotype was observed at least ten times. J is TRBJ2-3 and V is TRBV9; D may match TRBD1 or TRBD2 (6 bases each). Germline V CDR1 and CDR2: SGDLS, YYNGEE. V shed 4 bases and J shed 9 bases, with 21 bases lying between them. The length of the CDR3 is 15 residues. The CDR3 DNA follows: TGTGCCAGCAGCAGAAGGGGGGACGGTACGGAGACGCAGTATTTT. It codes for CASSRRGDGTETQYF.

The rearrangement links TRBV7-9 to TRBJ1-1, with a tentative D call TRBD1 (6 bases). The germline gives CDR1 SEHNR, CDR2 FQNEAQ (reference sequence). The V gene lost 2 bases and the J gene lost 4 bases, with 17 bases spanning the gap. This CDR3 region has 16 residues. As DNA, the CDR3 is TGTGCCAGCAGCTTATTCCTAACAGGGTTTGCCACTGAAGCTTTCTTT. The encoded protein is CASSLFLTGFATEAFF.

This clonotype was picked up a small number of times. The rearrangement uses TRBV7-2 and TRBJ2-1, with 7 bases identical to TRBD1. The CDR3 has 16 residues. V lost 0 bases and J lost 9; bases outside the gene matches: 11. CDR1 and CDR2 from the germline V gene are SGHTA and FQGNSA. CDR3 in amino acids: CASSLAGEGAGTEQFF. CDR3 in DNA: TGTGCCAGCAGCTTAGCGGGCGAGGGGGCCGGGACTGAGCAGTTCTTC.

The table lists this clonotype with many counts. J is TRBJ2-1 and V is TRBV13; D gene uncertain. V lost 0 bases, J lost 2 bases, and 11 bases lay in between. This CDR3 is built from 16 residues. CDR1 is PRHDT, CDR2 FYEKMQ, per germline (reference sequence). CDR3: CASSLGGSSTYNEQFF. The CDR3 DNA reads TGTGCCAGCAGCTTAGGAGGCAGTTCGACCTACAATGAGCAGTTCTTC.

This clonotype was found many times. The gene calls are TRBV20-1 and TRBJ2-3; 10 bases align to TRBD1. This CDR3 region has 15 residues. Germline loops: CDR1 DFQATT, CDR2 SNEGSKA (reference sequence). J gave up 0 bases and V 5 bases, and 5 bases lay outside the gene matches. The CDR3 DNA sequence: TGCAGTGCTTTGGACAGGGGGAGCAGCACAGATACGCAGTATTTT. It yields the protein CSALDRGSSTDTQYF.

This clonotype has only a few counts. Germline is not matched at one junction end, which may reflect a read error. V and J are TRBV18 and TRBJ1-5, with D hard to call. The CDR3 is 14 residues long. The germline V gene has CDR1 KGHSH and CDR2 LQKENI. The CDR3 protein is CASSPAGFDQPRHF. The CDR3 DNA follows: TGTGCCAGCTCACCTGCGGGGTTTGATCAGCCCCGGCATTTT.

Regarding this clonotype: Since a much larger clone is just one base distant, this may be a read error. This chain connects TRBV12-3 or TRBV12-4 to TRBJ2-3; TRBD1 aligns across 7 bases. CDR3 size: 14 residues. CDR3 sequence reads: CASKTGAHTDAQYF. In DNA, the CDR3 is TGTGCCAGTAAAACAGGGGCGCACACAGATGCGCAGTATTTT.

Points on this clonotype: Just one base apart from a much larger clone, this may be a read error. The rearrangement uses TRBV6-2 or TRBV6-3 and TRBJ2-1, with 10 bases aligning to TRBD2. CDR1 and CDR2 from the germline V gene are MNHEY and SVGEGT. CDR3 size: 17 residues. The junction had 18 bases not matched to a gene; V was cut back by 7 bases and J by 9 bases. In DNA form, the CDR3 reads TGTGCCAGCAACCGACCTTCTAGCGGGGGAACCTTAGGTGAGCAGTTCTTC. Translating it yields CASNRPSSGGTLGEQFF.

The CDR3 nucleotides read TGTGCCTGGGACCGGGACAGGGGAATAGGGCCCCAGCATTTT. Amino acids: CAWDRDRGIGPQHF. The V and J genes are TRBV30 and TRBJ1-5, with 10 bases matching TRBD1. Germline V lookup: CDR1 GTSNPN, CDR2 SVGIG (reference sequence). The CDR3 extends over 14 amino acids. V lost 5 bases to trimming and J lost 9 bases; unmatched junction nucleotides: 10. The complete variable domain, with remaining parts taken from reference TRBV30 and TRBJ1-5, reads SQTIHQWPATLVQPVGSPLSLECTVEGTSNPNLYWYRQAAGRGLQLLFYSVGIGQISSEVPQNLSASRPQDRQFILSSKKLLLSDSGFYLCAWDRDRGIGPQHFGDGTRLSIL.

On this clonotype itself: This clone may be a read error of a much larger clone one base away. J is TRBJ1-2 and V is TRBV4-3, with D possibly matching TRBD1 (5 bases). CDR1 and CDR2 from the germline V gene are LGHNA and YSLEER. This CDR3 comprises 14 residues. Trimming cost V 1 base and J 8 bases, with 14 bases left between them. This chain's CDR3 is CASSQGGTAWGYTF. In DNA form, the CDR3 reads TGCGCCAGCAGCCAAGGTGGGACGGCGTGGGGCTACACCTTC.

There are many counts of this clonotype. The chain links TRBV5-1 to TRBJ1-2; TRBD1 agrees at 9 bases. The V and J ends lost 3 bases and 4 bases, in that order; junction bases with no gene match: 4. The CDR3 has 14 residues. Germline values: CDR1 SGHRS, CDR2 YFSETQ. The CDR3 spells CASSSDRGIYGYTF. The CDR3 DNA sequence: TGCGCCAGCAGCTCAGACAGGGGGATCTATGGCTACACCTTC.